Below are 6 T cell receptor beta chains sequenced from a single sample in a study of T cells after yellow fever vaccination. TCRdb re-derived calls from the 5' RACE reads in MiXCR, one entry per CDR3 protein. The repertoire consists of about 240,000 distinct CDR3 sequences, with 6.9% occurring once and the leading ten covering approximately 0.84%. The input for sequencing was CD4+ T cells sorted from PBMCs, taken 15 days after the yellow fever booster vaccination. These receptor sequences come from a man under 40 who received the YFV17D yellow fever vaccine.

This clonotype was detected many times. V usage is TRBV12-3 or TRBV12-4 and J usage is TRBJ2-2; D gene unclear. The CDR3 length is 15 residues. The V end lost 3 bases, the J end lost 7 bases, and 15 bases lay between the germline ends. In nucleotides, the CDR3 is TGTGCCAGCAGTTTGGATGGGCAGGCGAACGGGGAGCTGTTTTTT. This codes for CASSLDGQANGELFF.

This clonotype was seen ten or more times. The J gene is TRBJ2-2, the V gene TRBV12-3 or TRBV12-4; the D gene is possibly TRBD2 (6 bases). This CDR3 contains 16 residues. Trimming removed 5 bases from V and 7 bases from J, with 20 bases in between. CDR3 DNA: TGTGCCAGCAGTACTCTCTCCGTCAGGACTATCGGGGAGCTGTTTTTT. Amino acid sequence: CASSTLSVRTIGELFF.

This clonotype was found many times. This chain connects TRBV6-1 to TRBJ2-3, with 7 bases matching TRBD1. V trimming: 9 bases; J trimming: 3 bases; junction bases outside the gene matches: 15. Looked up from germline, CDR1 is MNHNS and CDR2 is SASEGT. This CDR3 is built from 16 residues. This CDR3 is CASSVEGAGTTDTQYF. In DNA form, the CDR3 reads TGTGCCAGTTCTGTCGAGGGGGCCGGGACGACAGATACGCAGTATTTT.

V and J are TRBV10-3 and TRBJ1-1; D possibly corresponds to TRBD1 (5 bases). CDR3 length equals 16 residues. The ends were cut back, 6 bases at V and 1 base at J, with 18 bases in the middle. Germline values: CDR1 ENHRY, CDR2 SYGVKD. The CDR3 DNA follows: TGTGCCATCAGATCCCAGGGCGATTCCGAGAACACTGAAGCTTTCTTT. It yields the protein CAIRSQGDSENTEAFF.

At least ten counts were recorded for this clonotype. J is TRBJ1-3 and V is TRBV12-3 or TRBV12-4; D is uncertain. This CDR3 contains 15 residues. With 5 bases removed from V and 0 bases from J, the gap between germline ends came to 11 bases. This chain's CDR3 is CASSPDLLSGNTIYF. CDR3 DNA: TGTGCCAGCAGTCCGGACTTACTCTCTGGAAACACCATATATTTT.

DNA of the CDR3: TGCGCCAGCAGCTTGGGCGCTGCCAGGGCCTACAATGAGCAGTTCTTC. Its protein product is CASSLGAARAYNEQFF. V gene TRBV5-1 combines with J gene TRBJ2-1; tentatively, D is TRBD1 (5 bases). CDR1 SGHRS and CDR2 YFSETQ come from the germline V gene. The ends were cut back, 0 bases at V and 2 bases at J, with 12 bases in the middle. The CDR3 contains 16 residues.